The rows below give T cell receptor beta chains drawn from one sample of a study of T cell responses to AZD1222 COVID-19 vaccine. Generated by immunoSEQ multiplex PCR, the TCRdb table keeps only in-frame clones and is missing some. Altogether about 140,000 clones are present, around nine tenths being singletons, with the ten largest covering approximately 5.4%. The sequencing used peripheral blood, collected on day 0 of AZD1222 vaccination. These receptors were obtained from an adult in good health. Each CDR3 is given with its conserved first and last residue.

v_call	j_call	cdr3_aa
TRBV10-3	TRBJ2-7	CAISDILAGRSYEQYF
TRBV5-1	TRBJ2-7	CASSDGQGIYEQYF
TRBV2	TRBJ2-3	CASSERLAGGLVTQYF
TRBV5-1	TRBJ2-3	CASSYAGSSTDTQYF
TRBV10-1	TRBJ1-1	CASRLQGNTEAFF
TRBV5-1	TRBJ2-7	CASFTGTSGYEQYF
TRBV5-3	TRBJ1-5	CARSLTVHSNQPQHF
TRBV6-2/TRBV6-3	TRBJ1-2	CASSDSLSSYGYTF
TRBV3-1/TRBV3-2	TRBJ2-2	CASSQAGVGTGELFF
TRBV24-1	TRBJ2-3	CATSAPKSTDTQYF
TRBV29-1	TRBJ2-1	CSAMGPNEQFF
TRBV11-3	TRBJ2-7	CASSTRDRDDEQYF
TRBV7-9	TRBJ2-7	CASSLARDWNYEQYF
TRBV29-1	TRBJ2-2	CSGRQGGTGELFF
TRBV28	TRBJ1-3	CASSSGGTSGNTIYF
TRBV19	TRBJ2-1	CASSPDAGDNNEQFF
TRBV24-1	TRBJ2-3	CATSDLRGISTDTQYF
TRBV5-1	TRBJ1-1	CASSLGTGSSTEAFF
TRBV7-9	TRBJ2-7	CASSLENQGEQYF
TRBV5-5	TRBJ2-2	CASSLRGDTGELFF
TRBV6-1	TRBJ1-2	CASSSDGYGYTF
TRBV10-1	TRBJ1-1	CASSERQGQYTEAFF
TRBV2	TRBJ1-5	CASSKDRGGNQPQHF
TRBV6-5	TRBJ1-2	CASSLLGASLGGYTF
TRBV20-1	TRBJ2-7	CSANKGREQYF
TRBV18	TRBJ2-2	CASSPGLAGPNTGELFF
TRBV6-1	TRBJ2-7	CASSSQVFSYEQYF